Each of the 5 T cell receptor beta chains below was sequenced from the same sample in a study of CD8 T cells in Susac syndrome. Random hexamers served to reverse transcribe about 0.5 to 1 ug RNA. TCRdb re-derived calls from the immunoSEQ multiplex PCR reads in MiXCR, one entry per CDR3 protein. This sample has some 300,000 distinct CDR3 sequences, with 70% to 90% found just once. Sequencing was done on a sample of CD8+ T cells from PBMCs. The receptors were gathered from a human donor with multiple sclerosis.

J is TRBJ1-4 and V is TRBV28, with D maybe TRBD1 (6 bases). CDR1 is MDHEN and CDR2 is SYDVKM in the germline V gene. Between the trimmed V and J ends, which lost 4 bases and 3 bases, there was a span of 12 bases. The CDR3 is 15 residues long. The CDR3 loop reads CASSSRTAANEKLFF. In nucleotides, the CDR3 is TGTGCCAGCAGTTCTCGGACAGCAGCTAATGAAAAACTGTTTTTT.

This chain links TRBV27 with TRBJ2-7, with D maybe TRBD1 (6 bases). V was cut by 6 bases and J by 5 bases, with 8 bases left in between. The CDR3 covers 11 residues. The germline gives CDR1 MNHEY, CDR2 SMNVEV (reference sequence). The CDR3 DNA sequence: TGTGCCAGCAGAACAGGGCACGAGCAGTACTTC. Translating it yields CASRTGHEQYF.

The gene calls are TRBV10-3 and TRBJ1-1, with D hard to call. The CDR3 spans 11 residues. Germline CDR1 ENHRY, CDR2 SYGVKD. V lost 6 bases, J lost 1 base, and 3 bases lay in between. CDR3 in DNA: TGTGCCATCAGGGCGAACACTGAAGCTTTCTTT. Residues: CAIRANTEAFF.

This chain links TRBV12-3 or TRBV12-4 with TRBJ1-1, with D uncertain. Between the trimmed V and J ends, which lost 8 bases and 0 bases, there was a span of 22 bases. The length of the CDR3 is 17 residues. CDR3 sequence (DNA): TGTGCCAGCCAGCTCGCTAAGACCGTCTTCGTGAACACTGAAGCTTTCTTT. It encodes CASQLAKTVFVNTEAFF.

The chain recombines TRBV9 with TRBJ2-3, with 12 bases matching TRBD2. The J segment lost 0 bases and the V segment lost 6 bases, leaving 5 bases of the junction unmatched. The CDR3 contains 16 residues. The germline V gene encodes CDR1 SGDLS and CDR2 YYNGEE. The CDR3 spells CASTGGLAGSTDTQYF. The CDR3 DNA reads TGTGCCAGCACCGGGGGACTAGCGGGTAGCACAGATACGCAGTATTTT.